This T cell receptor beta chain was profiled in a study of shared clonotypes between healthy human individuals. Whole-study results and caveats: Sequencing depth was expected to influence donor clonotype sharing.

The CDR3 runs 13 residues. Trimming removed 1 base from V and 4 bases from J, with 8 bases in between. Germline lookup yields CDR1 GTSNPN and CDR2 SVGIG (reference sequence). Sequencing was performed with immunoSEQ multiplex PCR; in TCRdb, only in-frame clones are kept and a portion is missing. The sample shows approximately 980,000 clones, less than 85% of them seen only once. Caucasian adults living in Nashville, Tennessee, provided all samples. This clone was found a few times. Its antigen is still unknown. Other DNA sequences from this sample encode an identical CDR3 as well. V gene TRBV30 combines with J gene TRBJ1-5; tentative D call: TRBD1 (5 bases). The source of this sequence is a man aged 18 to 30 in good health. What was sequenced was memory CD4+ T cells sorted from blood. The subset: CD45RA-negative fraction. The CDR3 is CAWSGGANQPQHF. CDR3 nucleotide sequence: TGTGCCTGGAGTGGTGGGGCGAATCAGCCCCAGCATTTT.